The next 20 T cell receptor beta chains were all read from a single sample in a study of cytomegalovirus exposure and HLA in healthy donors. A multiplex PCR was run with 60 Vbeta primers and 13 Jbeta primers. Repertoires were generated with immunoSEQ multiplex PCR, while TCRdb's copy carries only in-frame clones and drops some. The sample lists approximately 110,000 clones, roughly 69% occurring once. The sequenced sample consisted of PBMCs. These receptors came from a woman between 40 and 55 years old in good health and CMV-seropositive.

This sequence joins TRBV5-1 and TRBJ1-1, with TRBD1 as a possible D gene (5 bases). This CDR3 has 15 residues. CDR1 and CDR2 from the germline V gene are SGHRS and YFSETQ. V was pared by 2 bases and J by 1 base, with 12 bases between. The CDR3 nucleotides read TGCGCCAGCAGCTTAGGGGATTACACGAACACTGAAGCTTTCTTT. Translated, it gives CASSLGDYTNTEAFF.

The gene calls are TRBV7-2 and TRBJ1-2; possibly TRBD1 for D (6 bases). The V end lost 1 base, the J end lost 7 bases, and 7 bases lay between the germline ends. Germline-derived CDR1 and CDR2 are SGHTA and FQGNSA. The CDR3 runs to 12 residues. The CDR3 region has the DNA TGTGCCAGCAGCTTAGACAGGGTTGGCTACACCTTC. It codes for CASSLDRVGYTF.

The genes are TRBV2 and TRBJ1-2, with TRBD1 as a possible D gene (5 bases). Germline values: CDR1 SNHLY, CDR2 FYNNEI. The V end lost 9 bases, the J end lost 2 bases, and 13 bases lay between the germline ends. There are 13 residues in the CDR3. CDR3 in DNA: TGTGCCAGGCAAGACAGTCTCAACTATGGCTACACCTTC. Translating gives CARQDSLNYGYTF.

This rearrangement joins TRBV27 to TRBJ2-7; D ambiguous. The germline gives CDR1 MNHEY, CDR2 SMNVEV (reference sequence). CDR3 length: 12 residues. V shed 4 bases and J shed 0 bases, with 4 bases lying between them. DNA for the CDR3: TGTGCCAGCAGTTCGGGCTCCTACGAGCAGTACTTC. It specifies CASSSGSYEQYF.

J is TRBJ1-3 and V is TRBV4-1; a possible D gene is TRBD1 (5 bases). The CDR3 runs 15 residues. Trimming stripped 4 bases from V and 2 bases from J, with 12 bases between. Germline lookup yields CDR1 MGHRA and CDR2 YSYEKL. The CDR3 nucleotides read TGCGCCAGCAGCCGAAAGGGACTGGCTGGAAACACCATATATTTT. Translation gives CASSRKGLAGNTIYF.

This chain links TRBV5-1 with TRBJ2-5; 9 nucleotides match TRBD2. The CDR3 extends over 16 amino acids. Per the germline V gene, CDR1 is SGHRS and CDR2 is YFSETQ. J gave up 4 bases and V 2 bases, and 9 bases lay outside the gene matches. CDR3 protein: CASSFSSGVGGETQYF. The CDR3 region has the DNA TGCGCCAGCAGCTTCTCTAGCGGGGTTGGTGGAGAGACCCAGTACTTC.

CDR3 nucleotides: TGTGCCAGCAGCGTGGGACAGGGCAACACTGAAGCTTTCTTT. It yields the protein CASSVGQGNTEAFF. This chain connects TRBV7-8 to TRBJ1-1; 9 nucleotides match TRBD1. This CDR3 has 14 amino acids. CDR1 is SGHVS, CDR2 FQNEAQ, per germline. The junction had 3 bases not matched to a gene; V was cut back by 5 bases and J by 2 bases.

The CDR3 reads CASSLGTVKETQYF. CDR3 bases: TGTGCCAGCAGCCTCGGGACTGTCAAGGAGACCCAGTACTTC. The chain employs TRBV7-9 and TRBJ2-5; D is perhaps TRBD2 (6 bases). The V end was cut by 5 bases, the J end by 5 bases, with 15 bases between. The germline gives CDR1 SEHNR, CDR2 FQNEAQ (reference sequence). CDR3 length: 14 residues.

The rearrangement uses TRBV11-3 and TRBJ1-1; D is unresolved. Between the trimmed V and J ends, which lost 1 base and 0 bases, there was a span of 12 bases. This CDR3 is built from 16 residues. Germline V CDR1 and CDR2: SGHNT, YENEEA. CDR3 amino acids: CASSLGGGTLNTEAFF. In nucleotides, the CDR3 is TGTGCCAGCAGCTTAGGGGGAGGAACCTTGAACACTGAAGCTTTCTTT. Together with reference TRBV11-3 and TRBJ1-1, the CDR3 gives the full variable domain: EAGVVQSPRYKIIEKKQPVAFWCNPISGHNTLYWYLQNLGQGPELLIRYENEEAVDDSQLPKDRFSAERLKGVDSTLKIQPAELGDSAVYLCASSLGGGTLNTEAFFGQGTRLTVV.

This clone was counted between two and nine times. This chain links TRBV2 with TRBJ2-7; possible D gene TRBD1, 6 bases. The CDR3 is made up of 12 amino acids. Germline assignment: CDR1 SNHLY and CDR2 FYNNEI. The germline V and J ends were trimmed by 5 bases and 3 bases, with 8 bases remaining between them. The DNA of the CDR3 is TGTGCCAGCAGTCAACAGGGCTACGAGCAGTACTTC. This sequence encodes CASSQQGYEQYF.

The chain carries TRBV4-1 and TRBJ2-1, with D possibly being TRBD2 (6 bases). Germline CDR1 reads MGHRA; CDR2 reads YSYEKL. Deletions cut 4 bases from V and 7 bases from J, with 11 bases between. The CDR3 spans 13 residues. The CDR3 is CASSPAGTNEQFF. CDR3 DNA sequence: TGCGCCAGCAGCCCCGCGGGAACAAATGAGCAGTTCTTC.

V gene TRBV12-5 combines with J gene TRBJ1-2; 11 bases fit TRBD1. This CDR3 contains 18 residues. The germline gives CDR1 LGHNT, CDR2 FRNRAP. V dropped 1 base and J dropped 3; count of bases not matched to a gene: 10. As DNA, the CDR3 is TGTGCTAGTGGTTTGGGACAGGACAGGGGGCGGTCTTACTATGGCTACACCTTC. Amino acid sequence: CASGLGQDRGRSYYGYTF.

The chain couples TRBV9 to TRBJ2-3; 9 bases map to TRBD2. The CDR3 sequence is 15 residues long. Trimming at V came to 2 bases and at J to 4 bases, leaving 5 bases not matched to a gene. Germline CDR1 SGDLS, CDR2 YYNGEE. The CDR3 nucleotides read TGTGCCAGCAGCGTTCTAGCGGGGAGCGCAGATACGCAGTATTTT. This codes for CASSVLAGSADTQYF.

The chain links TRBV18 to TRBJ1-2; D is possibly TRBD1 (6 bases). The V end lost 3 bases, the J end lost 0 bases, and 11 bases lay between the germline ends. Germline CDR1 KGHSH, CDR2 LQKENI. The length of the CDR3 is 15 residues. The CDR3 DNA reads TGTGCCAGCTCACCTGACAGGACTTCTAACTATGGCTACACCTTC. Translation gives CASSPDRTSNYGYTF.

The chain couples TRBV4-1 to TRBJ1-1; TRBD1 is a possible D gene (5 bases). CDR1 is MGHRA and CDR2 is YSYEKL in the germline V gene. There are 16 residues in the CDR3. V gave up 1 base and J gave up 0 bases, with 12 bases separating them. The CDR3 protein is CASSQGGGHLNTEAFF. DNA of the CDR3: TGCGCCAGCAGCCAAGGGGGTGGACACTTGAACACTGAAGCTTTCTTT.

V usage is TRBV7-2 and J usage is TRBJ2-5, with D possibly TRBD1 on 5 matching bases. The better agreement between TRBJ2-7 and the DNA end casts doubt on the J call. The CDR3 has 14 residues. CDR1 SGHTA and CDR2 FQGNSA come from the germline V gene. The DNA for the CDR3 is TGTGCCAGCAGCTTACGGCAGGGTTTCCACGAGCAGTACTTC. This codes for CASSLRQGFHEQYF.

The genes are TRBV5-1 and TRBJ1-2, with D unresolved. This CDR3 has 14 amino acids. Germline V gives CDR1 SGHRS, CDR2 YFSETQ. Trimming took off 4 bases at V and 7 bases at J, with 17 bases between the two ends. CDR3 in amino acids: CASSGRESRGGYTF. CDR3 bases: TGCGCCAGCAGCGGCCGGGAATCTAGAGGTGGCTACACCTTC.

V gene TRBV11-2 combines with J gene TRBJ1-1, with 7 bases identical to TRBD1. The CDR3 covers 14 residues. Germline V gene sequence: CDR1 SGHAT, CDR2 FQNNGV. V shed 5 bases, J shed 0 bases, and the junction held 3 bases outside the gene matches. CDR3 nucleotide sequence: TGTGCCAGCAGCCCGGGACAGCTGAACACTGAAGCTTTCTTT. As protein: CASSPGQLNTEAFF.

This clone was observed a handful of times. The V call is TRBV6-6, the J call TRBJ2-1; TRBD1 matches at 10 bases. Germline CDR1 MNHNY, CDR2 SVGAGI (reference sequence). This CDR3 has 14 amino acids. V lost 6 bases to trimming and J lost 6 bases; unmatched junction nucleotides: 5. In DNA, the CDR3 is TGTGCCAGCAGACCGGGACAGGGGTTCAATGAGCAGTTCTTC. It codes for CASRPGQGFNEQFF.

The chain couples TRBV18 to TRBJ2-1; 9 nucleotides line up with TRBD2. Germline CDR1 and CDR2: KGHSH and LQKENI. V lost 0 bases, J lost 6 bases, and 6 bases stayed unmatched. The CDR3 contains 16 residues. The CDR3 DNA reads as TGTGCCAGCTCACCACCGGGGACTAGCCTGTCCAATGAGCAGTTCTTC. Translation: CASSPPGTSLSNEQFF.